The rows below give T cell receptor beta chains drawn from one sample of a study of blood T cells in healthy people across ages. TCRdb itself ran the 5' RACE reads through MiXCR, one entry per CDR3 protein. The data hold about 1,400,000 distinct CDR3 sequences, with approximately 59% observed a single time. The sequencing sample was made of blood. Source of these receptors: a man aged 18 to 35 in good health. The conserved cysteine and the conserved F or W are not part of the CDR3 here. Some rows have no size entry. The others give once, few or many, or a class for an expanded clone.

TRBV27 | many | ASSWGVSYEQY
TRBV28 | NA | ASSFSSGRGYEQY
TRBV7-9 | NA | ASSPRDRGLSGNTIY
TRBV7-8 | few | ASSLGGGGPNTGELF
TRBV6-6 | NA | ASSPTGQLLGALH
TRBV27 | NA | ASKRDPPGEQY
TRBV4-2 | NA | ASSQLVQAGYT
TRBV29-1 | NA | SVEENPALSSGNTIY
TRBV5-1 | NA | ASSLEVGTYGYT
TRBV20-1 | NA | RLPRERGNQPQH
TRBV13 | NA | ASSYPDRGAF
TRBV20-1 | once | SATPPGFYGYT
TRBV12-3/TRBV12-4 | NA | TSSLPLSGKNIQY
TRBV4-3 | few | ASSQPYYRGFPTDTQY
TRBV14 | NA | ASSQRGRGDSPLH
TRBV24-1 | NA | ATSEGDHYEQY
TRBV5-1 | NA | ASSVTGEVGNTEAF
TRBV5-1 | NA | ASSFPRQSRNEQF
TRBV12-3/TRBV12-4 | NA | ASSPRTGGSYNEQF
TRBV20-1 | NA | SEDSGGFEQF
TRBV28 | NA | ASSFKGQVIYEQY
TRBV20-1 | NA | SARDIADGELF
TRBV7-2 | NA | ASSLGAPSGTGNEQF
TRBV6-2/TRBV6-3 | NA | ASSSLPDRHGAYEQY
TRBV20-1 | NA | SARVDRRYEQY
TRBV5-1 | once | ASTAGGSGSGYT
TRBV10-1 | few | ASTGAEDYEQY
TRBV3-1 | NA | ASRPRDRVYNEQF
TRBV7-2 | few | ASSLGQGNVYEQY
TRBV10-3 | NA | AISESGSNQPQH
TRBV30 | NA | AWSWTALAKNIQY
TRBV7-8 | NA | ASSFAENLGETQY
TRBV4-2 | few | ASSYRGGAETQY
TRBV6-5 | NA | ASSRPGVEGYT
TRBV4-1 | NA | ASSQGRPLSRAEQY
TRBV25-1 | NA | ASSPDNRGLYGYT
TRBV25-1 | NA | ASSSDRAWGETQY
TRBV29-1 | once | SVVGLLNTEAF
TRBV6-1 | NA | ASSEGQPQGYEQY
TRBV5-1 | NA | ASSSKRHGTGSWEQY
TRBV3-1 | NA | ASSQDNLAGGTIRFEQY
TRBV20-1 | once | SAMGTANGYT
TRBV4-2 | NA | ASSINLYNEQY
TRBV24-1 | few | ATSDSQTEGQGSTDTQY
TRBV14 | NA | ASSQQRGWTDTQY
TRBV4-1 | NA | ASSQDGHIRNSPLH
TRBV18 | few | ASSPGHSAPLH
TRBV7-2 | NA | ASSLPGGGQPQH
TRBV4-3 | NA | ASSQDAVSGYEQY
TRBV13 | NA | ASSLSGDLSNYGYT
TRBV7-9 | NA | ASSLGDSYIQY
TRBV4-2 | NA | ASSQEDFITDTQY